Following are 21 T cell receptor beta chains from one sample sequenced in a study of cytomegalovirus exposure and HLA in healthy donors. The PCR employed 60 Vbeta primers together with 13 Jbeta primers. Sequencing used immunoSEQ multiplex PCR; TCRdb keeps in-frame clones, though not all of them. The sample records 100,000 to 150,000 clones, over 15% being singletons. The sample was PBMCs. These receptors were collected from a female donor in good health and CMV-seropositive.

This clone was seen once. The chain recombines TRBV27 with TRBJ1-4; possible D gene TRBD1, 5 bases. CDR3 length equals 17 residues. V was cut by 2 bases and J by 1 base, with 14 bases left in between. Germline V lookup: CDR1 MNHEY, CDR2 SMNVEV (reference sequence). The CDR3 DNA is TGTGCCAGCAGTTTAAGGGGTTGGAAAATAACTAATGAAAAACTGTTTTTT. This encodes CASSLRGWKITNEKLFF.

This clone was detected a few times. The rearrangement joins TRBV11-2 to TRBJ2-7; TRBD1 matches 9 bases. V gave up 1 base and J gave up 11 bases; unmatched junction bases: 15. The CDR3 is made up of 16 amino acids. From germline, CDR1 is SGHAT and CDR2 FQNNGV. CDR3 protein: CASSLVRPGQGSREYF. The CDR3 DNA follows: TGTGCCAGCAGCTTAGTCCGACCGGGACAGGGTTCACGAGAGTACTTC.

This clone was detected only a few times. The J gene is TRBJ2-7, the V gene TRBV30, with a weak D call TRBD2 (5 bases). The CDR3 is made up of 12 amino acids. Germline V gives CDR1 GTSNPN, CDR2 SVGIG (reference sequence). Between the trimmed V and J ends, which lost 4 bases and 1 base, there was a span of 8 bases. The CDR3 DNA reads TGTGCCTGGAAAGGGAGTTCCTACGAGCAGTACTTC. Its translation is CAWKGSSYEQYF.

This clone was observed a few times. The V call is TRBV5-1, the J call TRBJ2-7, with D possibly being TRBD2 (6 bases). Germline CDR1 is SGHRS and CDR2 is YFSETQ. With 0 bases removed from V and 6 bases from J, the gap between germline ends came to 16 bases. This CDR3 comprises 15 residues. The CDR3 loop is CASSLAGVTPVEQYF. In DNA, the CDR3 is TGCGCCAGCAGCTTGGCGGGAGTAACCCCGGTCGAGCAGTACTTC.

V is TRBV5-1 and J is TRBJ2-7; 11 nucleotides align to TRBD2. The V gene end was trimmed by 2 bases and the J gene end by 3 bases; junction bases not matched to a gene: 4. The CDR3 has 15 residues. The germline V gene has CDR1 SGHRS and CDR2 YFSETQ. In DNA, the CDR3 is TGCGCCAGCAGCTTTCTAGCGGGGGGATTCTACGAGCAGTACTTC. It yields the protein CASSFLAGGFYEQYF.

Only a few counts were recorded for this clone. V usage is TRBV28 and J usage is TRBJ2-7; TRBD2 aligns across 8 bases. CDR1 and CDR2 (germline): MDHEN, SYDVKM. This CDR3 is 13 amino acids long. The J segment lost 1 base and the V segment lost 10 bases, leaving 6 bases of the junction unmatched. The DNA for the CDR3 is TGTGCCACCTTCCGGGGGGGGTCCTACGAGCAGTACTTC. It translates to CATFRGGSYEQYF. Drawing the rest from reference TRBV28 and TRBJ2-7, the complete variable domain is DVKVTQSSRYLVKRTGEKVFLECVQDMDHENMFWYRQDPGLGLRLIYFSYDVKMKEKGDIPEGYSVSREKKERFSLILESASTNQTSMYLCATFRGGSYEQYFGPGTRLTVT.

V gene TRBV4-2 combines with J gene TRBJ2-1; TRBD2 aligns across 12 bases. After removal of 1 base from V and 5 bases from J, the junction contained 0 bases not matched to a gene. CDR1 is LGHNA and CDR2 is YNFKEQ in the germline V gene. The CDR3 sequence is 15 residues long. CDR3 sequence reads: CASSQGLAGDNEQFF. CDR3 DNA sequence: TGTGCCAGCAGCCAAGGACTAGCGGGAGACAATGAGCAGTTCTTC.

This rearrangement joins TRBV4-1 to TRBJ2-5; unclear D gene. Per germline, CDR1 MGHRA and CDR2 YSYEKL. The ends were cut back, 0 bases at V and 5 bases at J, with 7 bases in the middle. The CDR3 contains 13 residues. In DNA, the CDR3 is TGCGCCAGCAGCCAAGACCGGTGGGAGACCCAGTACTTC. Its protein product is CASSQDRWETQYF.

V and J are TRBV11-3 and TRBJ2-3; 14 bases are a match to TRBD2. With V trimmed by 4 bases and J by 9 bases, 3 bases remained unmatched. The germline CDR1 and CDR2 sequences are SGHNT and YENEEA. CDR3 length: 14 amino acids. The CDR3 here is CASSSGLAGDTQYF. CDR3 nucleotide sequence: TGTGCCAGCAGCTCGGGACTAGCGGGAGACACGCAGTATTTT.

J is TRBJ2-4 and V is TRBV1; TRBD2 was called by the table and not checked on the DNA. TRBV1 is given as a pseudogene. This CDR3 is built from 20 residues. CDR3 protein: CTSSQGAGLAALGAKNIQYF. The CDR3 DNA reads TGCACCAGCAGCCAAGGGGCAGGACTAGCGGCCCTGGGAGCCAAAAACATTCAGTACTTC.

CDR3 region: CASSPMGGLVADTQYF. The DNA for the CDR3 is TGTGCCAGCAGCCCCATGGGGGGACTGGTGGCAGATACGCAGTATTTT. This rearrangement joins TRBV9 to TRBJ2-3, with a weak D call TRBD2 (6 bases). Trimming cost V 4 bases and J 4 bases, with 19 bases left between them. This CDR3 has 16 residues. Germline CDR1 reads SGDLS; CDR2 reads YYNGEE.

This clone was found a few times. The chain uses TRBV7-9 and TRBJ1-5, with a tentative D call TRBD1 (5 bases). Trimming took 3 bases from V and 0 from J, leaving 9 bases between them. Germline values: CDR1 SEHNR, CDR2 FQNEAQ (reference sequence). This CDR3 is built from 15 residues. The CDR3 here is CASSFSGPSNQPQHF. The DNA for the CDR3 is TGTGCCAGCAGCTTTTCAGGGCCTAGCAATCAGCCCCAGCATTTT.

This clone was seen a few times. The CDR3 nucleotides are TGTGCCAGCAGTCCGAGACTAGCGTACGCCGGGGAGCTGTTTTTT. Amino acids: CASSPRLAYAGELFF. The J gene is TRBJ2-2, the V gene TRBV27, with 8 bases aligning to TRBD2. The junction had 8 bases not matched to a gene; V was cut back by 5 bases and J by 6 bases. The CDR3 contains 15 residues. The germline V gene encodes CDR1 MNHEY and CDR2 SMNVEV (reference sequence).

The chain carries TRBV7-9 and TRBJ1-3; no reliable D call. V was cut by 11 bases and J by 0 bases, with 20 bases left in between. Germline V CDR1 and CDR2: SEHNR, FQNEAQ (reference sequence). The CDR3 sequence is 16 residues long. CDR3 sequence reads: CAVRPIGGDSGNTIYF. The CDR3 nucleotides are TGTGCCGTCAGGCCCATTGGCGGGGACTCTGGAAACACCATATATTTT.

This sequence joins TRBV4-2 and TRBJ2-7, with D uncertain. Germline loops: CDR1 LGHNA, CDR2 YNFKEQ. This CDR3 spans 15 amino acids. V lost 0 bases and J 4 bases, leaving 13 bases between the germline ends. CDR3 residues: CASSQEGRIPYEQYF. CDR3 nucleotide sequence: TGTGCCAGCAGCCAAGAGGGCAGGATTCCTTACGAGCAGTACTTC.

The V and J genes are TRBV5-1 and TRBJ1-2; D perhaps matches TRBD1 (5 bases). This CDR3 is built from 13 residues. The V and J ends lost 4 bases and 3 bases respectively, with 10 bases between them. Germline lookup yields CDR1 SGHRS and CDR2 YFSETQ. CDR3: CASSLDRDYGYTF. CDR3 nucleotide sequence: TGCGCCAGCAGCCTAGACAGAGACTATGGCTACACCTTC.

The CDR3 loop is CASSPSRETQYF. The CDR3 DNA follows: TGTGCCAGCAGCCCGTCGCGGGAGACCCAGTACTTC. V and J are TRBV5-4 and TRBJ2-5; D remains unclear. This CDR3 has 12 amino acids. V lost 4 bases and J lost 5, with 9 bases in between. Germline values: CDR1 SGHNT, CDR2 YYREEE (reference sequence).

Only a few counts were recorded for this clone. The rearrangement links TRBV2 to TRBJ2-3, with 7 bases aligning to TRBD2. The V gene end was trimmed by 2 bases and the J gene end by 5 bases; junction bases not matched to a gene: 4. CDR1 SNHLY and CDR2 FYNNEI come from the germline V gene. The CDR3 contains 14 residues. The CDR3 bases are TGTGCCAGCAGTGAAATGGGAGGGGAAGATACGCAGTATTTT. Amino acid sequence: CASSEMGGEDTQYF.

This clone was seen a handful of times. The gene calls are TRBV27 and TRBJ1-2, with 12 bases matching TRBD1. Germline-derived CDR1 and CDR2 are MNHEY and SMNVEV (reference sequence). With 5 bases clipped from V and 4 bases from J, the junction kept 11 bases outside the gene matches. The CDR3 is made up of 17 amino acids. The CDR3 here is CASSRRDRGRGAYGYTF. The DNA for the CDR3 is TGTGCCAGCAGTCGCCGGGACAGGGGGCGCGGGGCCTATGGCTACACCTTC.

This clone has a handful of counts. The chain has TRBV19 and TRBJ2-7, with a tentative D call TRBD2 (5 bases). Per the germline V gene, CDR1 is LNHDA and CDR2 is SQIVND (reference sequence). The CDR3 runs to 15 residues. The V end lost 4 bases, the J end lost 1 base, and 14 bases lay between the germline ends. The CDR3 loop is CASSTGPTSSYEQYF. The CDR3 bases are TGTGCCAGTAGTACCGGGCCTACTAGTTCCTACGAGCAGTACTTC.

This chain joins TRBV7-6 and TRBJ2-6; 12 bases are shared with TRBD2. J gave up 0 bases and V 8 bases, and 5 bases lay outside the gene matches. In germline, CDR1 is SGHVS, CDR2 FNYEAQ. The CDR3 length is 17 residues. The CDR3 loop is CASRQLAGGSGANVLTF. In nucleotides, the CDR3 is TGTGCCAGCCGCCAACTAGCGGGAGGCTCTGGGGCCAACGTCCTGACTTTC.